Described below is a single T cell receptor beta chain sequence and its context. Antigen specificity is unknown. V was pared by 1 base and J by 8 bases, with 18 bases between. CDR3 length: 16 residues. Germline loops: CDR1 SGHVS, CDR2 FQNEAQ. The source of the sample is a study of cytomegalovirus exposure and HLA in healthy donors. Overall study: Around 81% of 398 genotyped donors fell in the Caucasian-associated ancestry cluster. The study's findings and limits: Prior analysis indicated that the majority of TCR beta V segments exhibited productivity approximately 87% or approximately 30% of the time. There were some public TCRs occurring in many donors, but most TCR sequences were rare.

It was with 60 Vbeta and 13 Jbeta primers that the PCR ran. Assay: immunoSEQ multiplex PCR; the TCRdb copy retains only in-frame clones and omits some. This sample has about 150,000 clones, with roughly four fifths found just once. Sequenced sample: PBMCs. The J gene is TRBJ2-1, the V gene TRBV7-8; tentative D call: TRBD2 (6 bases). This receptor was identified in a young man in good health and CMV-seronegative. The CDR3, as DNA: TGTGCCAGCAGCTTAGGAACCTATGCTAGCGTCTATGAGCAGTTCTTC. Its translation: CASSLGTYASVYEQFF.